This TCR beta chain was captured in a study of T cell responses to AZD1222 COVID-19 vaccine. The V gene end was trimmed by 5 bases and the J gene end by 0 bases; junction bases not matched to a gene: 10. Germline loops: CDR1 LNHDA, CDR2 SQIVND (reference sequence). This CDR3 comprises 17 residues. TCRdb keeps only in-frame clones here, not all; method: immunoSEQ multiplex PCR. The table has 150,000 to 200,000 clones, 80% to 95% seen once. This chain links TRBV19 with TRBJ2-7; 10 bases match TRBD1. The sample was peripheral blood, taken 28 days after the second AZD1222 dose. The origin of this receptor is an adult who received the AZD1222 COVID-19 vaccine. The CDR3 reads CASSLLPGTGVSYEQYF. DNA for the CDR3: TGTGCCAGTAGTTTACTCCCCGGGACAGGGGTCTCCTACGAGCAGTACTTC.